These 14 T cell receptor beta chains were sequenced from one sample in a study of neurological immune-mediated disorders. MiXCR was run by TCRdb on the 5' RACE reads, yielding one entry per CDR3 protein. This table has about 10,000 distinct CDR3 sequences, approximately 21% appearing once. The source material was CD8+ T cells from blood. The receptors were sampled from a woman aged 55-69 years with HTLV-1-associated myelopathy (HAM/TSP).

This clonotype is categorized as hyperexpanded (1% or more). This sequence joins TRBV7-9 and TRBJ1-2, with 9 bases lining up with TRBD1. Germline V lookup: CDR1 SEHNR, CDR2 FQNEAQ (reference sequence). The junction had 12 bases not matched to a gene; V was cut back by 5 bases and J by 8 bases. This CDR3 contains 15 residues. The CDR3 coding sequence is TGTGCCAGCAGCCCCCGGACAGGGGTTATGCTGGGCTACACCTTC. Its protein product is CASSPRTGVMLGYTF.

The V and J genes are TRBV6-6 and TRBJ2-1; TRBD2 matches at 11 bases. After removal of 6 bases from V and 6 bases from J, the junction contained 7 bases not matched to a gene. Germline CDR1 and CDR2: MNHNY and SVGAGI (reference sequence). The CDR3 covers 15 residues. The CDR3 region has the DNA TGTGCCAGCAGAAGTAGCGGGGGGGCGGCCAATGAGCAGTTCTTC. Encoded protein: CASRSSGGAANEQFF.

The chain recombines TRBV20-1 with TRBJ2-1; 16 positions match TRBD2. The CDR3 totals 16 residues. The germline V gene encodes CDR1 DFQATT and CDR2 SNEGSKA (reference sequence). The V gene end was trimmed by 5 bases and the J gene end by 6 bases; junction bases not matched to a gene: 7. CDR3: CSALGTSGGAANEQFF. The CDR3 coding sequence is TGCAGTGCTCTCGGGACTAGCGGGGGGGCGGCCAATGAGCAGTTCTTC.

The J gene is TRBJ1-2, the V gene TRBV21-1. TRBV21-1 is a recognized pseudogene. The CDR3 contains 17 residues. The CDR3, as DNA: TGTGCCAGCAGCAAGCCCTCAGTAGGAGGTACCAACTATGGCTACACCTTC. It is translated as CASSKPSVGGTNYGYTF.

There are many counts of this clonotype. The rearrangement links TRBV5-1 to TRBJ1-1; D is possibly TRBD1 (5 bases). Between the trimmed V and J ends, which lost 0 bases and 4 bases, there was a span of 16 bases. The V gene's germline CDR1 is SGHRS and CDR2 YFSETQ. This CDR3 comprises 16 residues. CDR3 DNA: TGCGCCAGCAGCTTGGGAGGGGAGCGGGAAAGCACTGAAGCTTTCTTT. This codes for CASSLGGERESTEAFF. The entire variable domain, with the rest obtained from reference TRBV5-1 and TRBJ1-1, is as follows: KAGVTQTPRYLIKTRGQQVTLSCSPISGHRSVSWYQQTPGQGLQFLFEYFSETQRNKGNFPGRFSGRQFSNSRSEMNVSTLELGDSALYLCASSLGGERESTEAFFGQGTRLTVV.

The table lists this clonotype with many counts. This rearrangement joins TRBV24-1 to TRBJ2-3; 9 bases line up with TRBD1. The CDR3 length is 18 residues. After removal of 5 bases from V and 4 bases from J, the junction contained 15 bases not matched to a gene. Germline V lookup: CDR1 KGHDR, CDR2 SFDVKD. CDR3 sequence (DNA): TGTGCCACCAGTGCCTCACCCGGACAGGGGAAAATCGCAGATACGCAGTATTTT. Residues: CATSASPGQGKIADTQYF.

This clonotype has ten or more counts. The rearrangement joins TRBV4-1 to TRBJ2-1, with 10 bases identical to TRBD2. The CDR3 has 18 amino acids. The germline V gene encodes CDR1 MGHRA and CDR2 YSYEKL. The V gene end was trimmed by 1 base and the J gene end by 4 bases; junction bases not matched to a gene: 10. The CDR3 is CASSQVPIAGGLYNEQFF. The CDR3 DNA sequence: TGCGCCAGCAGCCAAGTTCCGATAGCGGGGGGCCTTTACAATGAGCAGTTCTTC.

This clonotype was found many times. V gene TRBV6-5 combines with J gene TRBJ1-1, with TRBD1 identical over 9 bases. Germline V gene data show CDR1 as MNHEY and CDR2 as SVGAGI. This CDR3 region has 15 residues. V was pared by 5 bases and J by 1 base, with 5 bases of the junction left unmatched. This chain's CDR3 is CASSAPGQGNTEAFF. The CDR3 DNA reads as TGTGCCAGCAGTGCACCGGGACAGGGGAACACTGAAGCTTTCTTT.

This clonotype occurred many times. The chain recombines TRBV20-1 with TRBJ2-7, with 13 nucleotides matching TRBD2. This CDR3 spans 16 amino acids. V was pared by 1 base and J by 2 bases, with 5 bases of the junction left unmatched. CDR1 is DFQATT and CDR2 is SNEGSKA in the germline V gene (reference sequence). The chain's CDR3 is CSARALTSGGPYEQYF. Here the CDR3 DNA reads TGCAGTGCTAGAGCCCTGACTAGCGGGGGGCCCTACGAGCAGTACTTC.

Notes on this clonotype: The limits of the CDR3 on the DNA are not certain, so only TCRdb's listed CDR3 is given. The rearrangement links TRBV5-1 to TRBJ1-1; the DNA was not used to check the table's D call, TRBD1. The CDR3 extends over 19 residues, inclusive of both ends. CDR1 and CDR2 (germline): SGHRS, YFSETQ. CDR3 region: CASSFYICSAEEGVTEAFF.

This clonotype appeared many times. The chain employs TRBV4-2 and TRBJ1-4, with 8 bases lining up with TRBD1. Trimming removed 4 bases from V and 4 bases from J; junction bases left unmatched: 5. The length of the CDR3 is 15 residues. The germline V gene encodes CDR1 LGHNA and CDR2 YNFKEQ. CDR3 sequence reads: CASSPSRGLNEKLFF. As DNA, the CDR3 is TGTGCCAGCAGCCCAAGCAGGGGGCTTAATGAAAAACTGTTTTTT.

This clonotype was picked up many times. The rearrangement joins TRBV7-2 to TRBJ2-3; D is uncertain. Trimming took 6 bases from V and 0 from J, leaving 13 bases between them. The CDR3 length is 15 residues. Germline CDR1 and CDR2: SGHTA and FQGNSA. CDR3 bases: TGTGCCAGCAGTCCATCCGAGTTGAGCACAGATACGCAGTATTTT. Translation: CASSPSELSTDTQYF.

The sample holds many counts of this clonotype. The chain links TRBV4-2 to TRBJ1-5; 7 bases map to TRBD1. This CDR3 spans 15 amino acids. Losses at the gene ends were 4 bases for V and 3 bases for J; bases not matched to a gene: 6. CDR1 and CDR2 from the germline V gene are LGHNA and YNFKEQ. In nucleotides, the CDR3 is TGTGCCAGCAGCCCTCGGGACAGTTTCAATCAGCCCCAGCATTTT. Translation gives CASSPRDSFNQPQHF.

This clonotype was recorded at least ten times. This rearrangement joins TRBV12-3 or TRBV12-4 to TRBJ2-7, with a possible D match to TRBD1 (6 bases). With 5 bases removed from V and 5 bases from J, the gap between germline ends came to 13 bases. The CDR3 runs 13 residues. The CDR3 DNA sequence: TGTGCCAGCAGTATATACAGGGTCCACGAGCAGTACTTC. This translates into CASSIYRVHEQYF.